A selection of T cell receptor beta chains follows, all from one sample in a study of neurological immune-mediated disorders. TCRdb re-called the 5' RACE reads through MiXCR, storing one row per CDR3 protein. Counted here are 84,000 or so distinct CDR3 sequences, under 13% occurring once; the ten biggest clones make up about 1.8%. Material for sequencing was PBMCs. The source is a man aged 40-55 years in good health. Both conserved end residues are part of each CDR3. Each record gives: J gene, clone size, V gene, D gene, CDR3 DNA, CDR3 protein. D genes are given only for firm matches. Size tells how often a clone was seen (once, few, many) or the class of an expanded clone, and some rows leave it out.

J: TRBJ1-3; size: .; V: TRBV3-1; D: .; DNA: TGTGCCAGCAGCCAAAGGGGCGTCAGAAACACCATATATTTT; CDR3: CASSQRGVRNTIYF
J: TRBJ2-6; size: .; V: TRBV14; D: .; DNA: TGTGCCAGCAGCCCCCCTCACTCTGGGGCCAACGTCCTGACTTTC; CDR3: CASSPPHSGANVLTF
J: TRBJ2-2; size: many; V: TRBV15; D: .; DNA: TGTGCCACCAGCAGCTTCGGGGGGGAGCTGTTTTTT; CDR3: CATSSFGGELFF
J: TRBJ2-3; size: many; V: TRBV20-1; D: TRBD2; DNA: TGCAGTGCTAGCCCCTCGGGGGGGCCAGATACGCAGTATTTT; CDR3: CSASPSGGPDTQYF
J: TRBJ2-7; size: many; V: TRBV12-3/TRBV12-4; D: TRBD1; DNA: TGTGCCAGCAGCCCGGGACAGGGAAGCGAGCAGTACTTC; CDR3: CASSPGQGSEQYF
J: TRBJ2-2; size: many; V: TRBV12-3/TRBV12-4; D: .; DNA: TGTGCCAGTTACCTGCTCGGGGAGCTGTTTTTT; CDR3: CASYLLGELFF
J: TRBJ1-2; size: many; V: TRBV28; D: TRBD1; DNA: TGTGCCAGCAGTTCTACAGGGGATGGCTACACCTTC; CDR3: CASSSTGDGYTF
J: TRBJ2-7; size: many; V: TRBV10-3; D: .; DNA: TGTGCCATCAGTGAGTCGACGGTTGTCTTGAGGGGCGAGCAGTACTTC; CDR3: CAISESTVVLRGEQYF
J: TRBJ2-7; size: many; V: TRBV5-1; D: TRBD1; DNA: TGCGCCAGCAGCCCCACGGGACAGACCTACGAGCAGTACTTC; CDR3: CASSPTGQTYEQYF
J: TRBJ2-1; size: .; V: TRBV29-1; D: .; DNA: TGCAGCGTTGAAGGAGGATTCTACAATGAGCAGTTCTTC; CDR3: CSVEGGFYNEQFF
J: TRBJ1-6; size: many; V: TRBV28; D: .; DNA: TGTGCCAGCAGTTTTCAGGCAGGGTGGAAATCACCCCTCCACTTT; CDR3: CASSFQAGWKSPLHF
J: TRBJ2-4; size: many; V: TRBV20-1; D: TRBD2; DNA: TGCAGTGCTAGGATGGCTAGCGGAAACATTCAGTACTTC; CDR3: CSARMASGNIQYF
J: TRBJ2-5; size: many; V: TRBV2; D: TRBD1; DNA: TGTGCCAGCTGCCAGGGGGCTAAAGAGACCCAGTACTTC; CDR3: CASCQGAKETQYF
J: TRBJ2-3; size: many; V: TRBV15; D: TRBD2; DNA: TGTGCCACCCGTGATAGCGGGAGTTACTCAGATACGCAGTATTTT; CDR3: CATRDSGSYSDTQYF
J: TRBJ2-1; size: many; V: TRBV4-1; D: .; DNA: TGCGCCAGCAGCCAAAGACCGGAGGATGAGCAGTTCTTC; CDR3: CASSQRPEDEQFF
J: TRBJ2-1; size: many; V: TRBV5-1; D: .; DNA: TGCGCCAGCAGCCATTTGTCAGGTCAATTATTGAATGAGCAGTTCTTC; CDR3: CASSHLSGQLLNEQFF
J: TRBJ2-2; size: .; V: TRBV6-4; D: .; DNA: TGTGCCAGCAGTGTACGGGACGGGATCGGGGAGCTGTTTTTT; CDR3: CASSVRDGIGELFF
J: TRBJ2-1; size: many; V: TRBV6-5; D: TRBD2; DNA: TGTGCCAGCAGGCCGAGACTAGCGGGAGTAGGATTTGAGCAGTTCTTC; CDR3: CASRPRLAGVGFEQFF
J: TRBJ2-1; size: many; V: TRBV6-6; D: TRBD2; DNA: TGTGCCAGCAGTTATTCCAATAGCGGGGGGCCCTACAATGAGCAGTTCTTC; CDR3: CASSYSNSGGPYNEQFF
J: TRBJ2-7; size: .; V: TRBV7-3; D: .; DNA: TGTGCCAGCAGCTGGGGCTCGGGGCCCTACGAGCAGTACTTC; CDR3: CASSWGSGPYEQYF
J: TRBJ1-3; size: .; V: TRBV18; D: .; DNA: TGTGCCAGCTCACCGCGAGAGACAGGAAACACCATATATTTT; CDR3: CASSPRETGNTIYF
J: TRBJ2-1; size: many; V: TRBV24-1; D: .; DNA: TGTGCCACCAGTGACCCGATGGCCAGCTCCTACAATGAGCAGTTCTTC; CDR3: CATSDPMASSYNEQFF
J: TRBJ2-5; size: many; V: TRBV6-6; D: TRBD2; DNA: TGTGCCAGCGAGCGGGGAAGACAAGAGACCCAGTACTTC; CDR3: CASERGRQETQYF
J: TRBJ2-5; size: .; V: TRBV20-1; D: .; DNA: TGCAGTGCCAGCTCACCACCGAGACCCCGGGACTTCGAGACCCAGTACTTC; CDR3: CSASSPPRPRDFETQYF
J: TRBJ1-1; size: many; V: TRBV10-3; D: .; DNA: TGTGCCATCAGGATCGGGACTGAAGCTTTCTTT; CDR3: CAIRIGTEAFF
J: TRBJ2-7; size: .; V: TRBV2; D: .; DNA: TGTGCCAGCAGTTCCTTCCCGGGACACCTCTACGAGCAGTACTTC; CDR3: CASSSFPGHLYEQYF
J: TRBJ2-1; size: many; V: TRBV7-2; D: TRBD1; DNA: TGTGCCAGCAGCCAACAGGGGGTATCCTACAATGAGCAGTTCTTC; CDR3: CASSQQGVSYNEQFF
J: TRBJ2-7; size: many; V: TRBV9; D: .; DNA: TGTGCCAGCAGCGTAGCTCCCGGGTCCGCCTACGAGCAGTACTTC; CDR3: CASSVAPGSAYEQYF
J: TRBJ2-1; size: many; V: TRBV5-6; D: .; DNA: TGTGCCAGCAGCTACGGGACAACCAATGAGCAGTTCTTC; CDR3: CASSYGTTNEQFF
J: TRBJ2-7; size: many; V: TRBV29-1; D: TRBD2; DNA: TGCAGCGTTGATGGGGGTTACGGGGGGACCTCCTACGAGCAGTACTTC; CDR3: CSVDGGYGGTSYEQYF
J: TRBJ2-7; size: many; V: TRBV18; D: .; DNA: TGTGCCAGCTCACAGGGGCAGGGTCCCTACGAGCAGTACTTC; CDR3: CASSQGQGPYEQYF
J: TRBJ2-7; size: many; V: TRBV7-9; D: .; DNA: TGTGCCAGCACCGACCTTCTAACCTCCTACGAGCAGTACTTC; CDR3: CASTDLLTSYEQYF
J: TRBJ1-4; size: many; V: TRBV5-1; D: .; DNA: TGCGCCAGCAGCTTGGCGGAGGGAGAAAAACTGTTTTTT; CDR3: CASSLAEGEKLFF
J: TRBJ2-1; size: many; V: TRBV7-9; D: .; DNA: TGTGCCAGCGGGGGCAATCTCTACAATGAGCAGTTCTTC; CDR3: CASGGNLYNEQFF
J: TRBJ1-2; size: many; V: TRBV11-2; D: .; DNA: TGTGCCAGCAGCGCAGGGAGGCAGGCCAACTATGGCTACACCTTC; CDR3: CASSAGRQANYGYTF
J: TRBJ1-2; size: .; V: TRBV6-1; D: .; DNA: TGTGCCAGCAGTGTCGGGCGGACAGCTCATAACTATGGCTACACCTTC; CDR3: CASSVGRTAHNYGYTF
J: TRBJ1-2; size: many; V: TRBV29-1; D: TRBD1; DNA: TGCAGCGTCCCGACAGGGGGAGCTTTCGGCTACACCTTC; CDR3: CSVPTGGAFGYTF
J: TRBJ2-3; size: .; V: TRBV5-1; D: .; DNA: TGCGCCAGCAGCTTGGAAGCGAGTCCCGGCGACATAGATACGCAGTATTTT; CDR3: CASSLEASPGDIDTQYF
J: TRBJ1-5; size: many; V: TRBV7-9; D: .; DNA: TGTGCCAGCAGCGGAAGTGATGGGTACCTCAGCAATCAGCCCCAGCATTTT; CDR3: CASSGSDGYLSNQPQHF
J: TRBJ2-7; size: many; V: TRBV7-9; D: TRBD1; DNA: TGTGCCAGCAGCTCTCCAAGGACAGGCTACGAGCAGTACTTC; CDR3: CASSSPRTGYEQYF
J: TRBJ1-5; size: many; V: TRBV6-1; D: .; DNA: TGTGCCAGTGCCCGGGACGGCATAGGGCCCCAGCATTTT; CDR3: CASARDGIGPQHF